This T cell receptor (beta chain) was sequenced in a study of blood T cell repertoires in COVID-19. In the study overall: PBMCs, B-cell-depleted T cells, or T cells were the source of the cDNA or gDNA that made up the material.

Some clones are missing from TCRdb's copy, which holds only in-frame ones; the method was immunoSEQ multiplex PCR. The sample has under 550,000 clones; approximately 90% are singletons. This clone occurred once. Germline V gives CDR1 LGHDT, CDR2 YNNKEL (reference sequence). V gave up 6 bases and J gave up 4 bases; unmatched junction bases: 10. CDR3 length: 15 amino acids. Seattle enrolled patients during active infection and tracked them longitudinally. Sequenced input: peripheral blood. This receptor was obtained from a man younger than 35 with COVID-19, enrolled during active disease. The chain employs TRBV3-1 (or the pseudogene TRBV3-2) and TRBJ2-5, with 8 bases identical to TRBD2. The CDR3 DNA is TGTGCCAGCAGTCCCATAGCGGGGTTCGGAGAGACCCAGTACTTC. Translated, it gives CASSPIAGFGETQYF.